What follows are 18 T cell receptor beta chains derived from one specimen sequenced in a study of cytomegalovirus exposure and HLA in healthy donors. Primers included in the PCR were 60 Vbeta and 13 Jbeta primers. Method: immunoSEQ multiplex PCR; TCRdb's copy keeps in-frame clones and lacks some. The profile shows under 20,000 clones, less than 85% of them singletons. Sequenced: PBMCs. The receptor set was obtained from a human donor in good health.

The chain carries TRBV27 and TRBJ1-3; no reliable D call. V shed 5 bases and J shed 0 bases, with 11 bases lying between them. The CDR3 covers 15 residues. Per the germline V gene, CDR1 is MNHEY and CDR2 is SMNVEV (reference sequence). CDR3 amino acids: CASSISGSSGNTIYF. The CDR3 DNA is TGTGCCAGCAGTATTTCAGGTAGCTCTGGAAACACCATATATTTT.

The chain is built from TRBV6-5 and TRBJ2-1, with TRBD2 as a possible D gene (5 bases). This CDR3 spans 14 amino acids. Germline-derived CDR1 and CDR2 are MNHEY and SVGAGI. The V end was cut by 6 bases, the J end by 2 bases, with 11 bases between. The CDR3 loop reads CASRPSGAYNEQFF. The CDR3 DNA is TGTGCCAGCAGGCCCAGCGGAGCCTACAATGAGCAGTTCTTC.

The V call is TRBV5-1, the J call TRBJ1-4; 8 positions match TRBD1. CDR1 and CDR2 (germline): SGHRS, YFSETQ. The V gene end was trimmed by 5 bases and the J gene end by 3 bases; junction bases not matched to a gene: 6. The CDR3 loop spans 15 amino acids. CDR3 sequence (DNA): TGCGCCAGCAGTTCGACAGGGGTCCCTAATGAAAAACTGTTTTTT. Its translation is CASSSTGVPNEKLFF.

The V and J genes are TRBV5-1 and TRBJ2-7, with TRBD1 matching 9 bases. The CDR3 length is 14 residues. V lost 5 bases and J lost 5; bases outside the gene matches: 8. CDR1 is SGHRS, CDR2 YFSETQ, per germline. The CDR3 is CASRKQGATDEQYF. Here the CDR3 DNA reads TGCGCCAGCAGGAAACAGGGGGCTACGGACGAGCAGTACTTC.

V is TRBV5-1 and J is TRBJ2-7; possible D gene TRBD2, 7 bases. The CDR3 runs to 14 residues. Per the germline V gene, CDR1 is SGHRS and CDR2 is YFSETQ. V was trimmed by 4 bases and J by 4 bases, leaving 15 bases between them. CDR3 in DNA: TGCGCCAGCAGCACGGGCGGGGGCCTGTACGAGCAGTACTTC. Protein product: CASSTGGGLYEQYF.

The chain joins TRBV30 to TRBJ1-2, with D possibly TRBD1 on 5 matching bases. Germline V gene sequence: CDR1 GTSNPN, CDR2 SVGIG (reference sequence). V was shortened by 0 bases and J by 5 bases, with 10 bases between the two germline ends. The CDR3 runs 13 residues. The CDR3 DNA sequence: TGTGCCTGGAGTGTACTACAGGTTTATGGCTACACCTTC. Its translation: CAWSVLQVYGYTF. Based on the CDR3 plus reference TRBV30 and TRBJ1-2, the full variable domain is SQTIHQWPATLVQPVGSPLSLECTVEGTSNPNLYWYRQAAGRGLQLLFYSVGIGQISSEVPQNLSASRPQDRQFILSSKKLLLSDSGFYLCAWSVLQVYGYTFGSGTRLTVV.

The chain joins TRBV7-3 to TRBJ2-3; D uncertain. CDR3 length equals 13 residues. Germline assignment: CDR1 SGHTA and CDR2 FQGTGA. V shed 4 bases and J shed 5 bases, with 10 bases lying between them. The CDR3 DNA is TGTGCCAGCAGCTCAAATTGGCTAGATACGCAGTATTTT. Protein product: CASSSNWLDTQYF.

The V gene is TRBV10-2, the J gene TRBJ1-1; D may be TRBD1 (5 bases). This CDR3 spans 14 amino acids. Germline V lookup: CDR1 WSHSY, CDR2 SAAADI. V was pared by 4 bases and J by 10 bases, with 19 bases between. This CDR3 reads CASSVDGRGRGAFF. CDR3 bases: TGCGCCAGCAGTGTTGATGGGCGCGGTAGGGGAGCTTTCTTT.

This clone was detected once. This chain connects TRBV30 to TRBJ1-5; D unclear. This CDR3 is built from 14 residues. V was pared by 2 bases and J by 6 bases, with 14 bases between. CDR1 is GTSNPN, CDR2 SVGIG, per germline (reference sequence). The CDR3 region is CAWSRGGIGQPQHF. The DNA of the CDR3 is TGTGCCTGGAGTCGCGGAGGGATAGGTCAGCCCCAGCATTTT.

The J gene is TRBJ2-5, the V gene TRBV7-9; 8 positions agree with TRBD2. CDR1 and CDR2 (germline): SEHNR, FQNEAQ (reference sequence). V shed 4 bases and J 4 bases; nucleotides not matched to a gene: 11. This CDR3 spans 16 amino acids. CDR3: CASSSQRLARGETQYF. The CDR3 bases are TGTGCCAGCAGCTCCCAACGACTAGCGAGGGGAGAGACCCAGTACTTC.

J is TRBJ1-5 and V is TRBV5-5; D unresolved. This CDR3 is 17 amino acids long. V was cut by 3 bases and J by 0 bases, with 16 bases left in between. In germline, CDR1 is SGHKS, CDR2 YYEKEE (reference sequence). CDR3 in amino acids: CASSSHPTSYSNQPQHF. CDR3 sequence (DNA): TGTGCCAGCAGCTCCCACCCGACATCTTATAGCAATCAGCCCCAGCATTTT.

A few counts support this clone. The chain is built from TRBV25-1 and TRBJ2-7, with D perhaps TRBD1 (5 bases). The CDR3 contains 14 residues. From germline, CDR1 is MGHDK and CDR2 SYGVNS. Trimming stripped 8 bases from V and 2 bases from J, with 16 bases between. CDR3 sequence reads: CASSTRGSTYEQYF. The CDR3 region has the DNA TGTGCCAGCTCCACAAGGGGCAGTACCTACGAGCAGTACTTC.

The chain is built from TRBV4-3 and TRBJ2-3; weak D call: TRBD1 (6 bases). Trimming left V 4 bases short and J 10 bases short, with 15 bases between. Germline CDR1 is LGHNA and CDR2 is YSLEER. The CDR3 totals 13 residues. CDR3 loop: CASSLQGRQAQYF. The CDR3 DNA sequence: TGCGCCAGCAGCCTTCAAGGCAGACAGGCGCAGTATTTT.

The genes are TRBV30 and TRBJ1-6; TRBD1 matches 10 bases. J lost 14 bases, V lost 5 bases, and 9 bases had no gene match. The CDR3 runs to 13 residues. The V gene's germline CDR1 is GTSNPN and CDR2 SVGIG (reference sequence). The CDR3 reads CAWGGQGLTALHF. In DNA, the CDR3 is TGTGCCTGGGGGGGACAGGGGTTGACGGCCCTCCACTTT.

A few counts support this clone. This rearrangement joins TRBV10-2 to TRBJ2-3, with a weak D call TRBD1 (6 bases). This CDR3 contains 12 residues. V dropped 8 bases and J dropped 5 bases, with 11 bases sitting between them. Germline CDR1 and CDR2: WSHSY and SAAADI. The CDR3 region is CASSQGVDTQYF. As DNA, the CDR3 is TGCGCCAGCTCACAGGGAGTAGATACGCAGTATTTT.

This clone was picked up one time. The chain couples TRBV27 to TRBJ2-1, with D unresolved. V gave up 5 bases and J gave up 3 bases, with 8 bases separating them. CDR3 length: 13 amino acids. Per the germline V gene, CDR1 is MNHEY and CDR2 is SMNVEV (reference sequence). CDR3: CASSTVSYNEQFF. The CDR3 nucleotides read TGTGCCAGCAGTACAGTGAGCTACAATGAGCAGTTCTTC.

The V and J genes are TRBV2 and TRBJ2-7; D possibly corresponds to TRBD1 (6 bases). Trimming removed 5 bases at V and 2 bases at J, with 16 bases between. Germline V CDR1 and CDR2: SNHLY, FYNNEI. CDR3 length equals 15 residues. As DNA, the CDR3 is TGTGCCAGCAGTCGGCAGGGGATCGACACCTACGAGCAGTACTTC. This gives the protein CASSRQGIDTYEQYF.

V and J are TRBV7-9 and TRBJ2-1; D might be TRBD2 (5 bases). In germline, CDR1 is SEHNR, CDR2 FQNEAQ (reference sequence). V gave up 5 bases and J gave up 5 bases, with 16 bases separating them. The CDR3 spans 15 residues. The DNA of the CDR3 is TGTGCCAGCAGCCCCTGGCACCCGGGGAACAATGAGCAGTTCTTC. It is translated as CASSPWHPGNNEQFF.